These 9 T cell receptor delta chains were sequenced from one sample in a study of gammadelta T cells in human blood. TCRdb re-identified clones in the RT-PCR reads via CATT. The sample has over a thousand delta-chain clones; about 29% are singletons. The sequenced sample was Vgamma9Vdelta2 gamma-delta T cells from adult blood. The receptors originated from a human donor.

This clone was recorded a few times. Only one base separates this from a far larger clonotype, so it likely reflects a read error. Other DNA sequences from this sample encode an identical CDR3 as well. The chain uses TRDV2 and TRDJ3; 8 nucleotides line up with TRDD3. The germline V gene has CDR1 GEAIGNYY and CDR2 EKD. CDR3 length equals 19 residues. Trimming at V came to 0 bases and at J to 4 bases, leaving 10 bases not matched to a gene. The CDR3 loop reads CACDTASLGDSWDTRQMFF. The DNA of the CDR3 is TGTGCCTGTGACACCGCCAGCCTGGGGGACTCTTGGGACACCCGACAGATGTTTTTC.

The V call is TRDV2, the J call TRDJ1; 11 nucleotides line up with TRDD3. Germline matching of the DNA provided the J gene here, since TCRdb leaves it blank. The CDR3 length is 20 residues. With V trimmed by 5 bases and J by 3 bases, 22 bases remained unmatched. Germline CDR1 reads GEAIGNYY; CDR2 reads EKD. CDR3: CACGGVTAPWGIRGADKLIF. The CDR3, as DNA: TGTGCCTGTGGCGGTGTTACCGCTCCATGGGGGATACGGGGAGCCGATAAACTCATCTTT.

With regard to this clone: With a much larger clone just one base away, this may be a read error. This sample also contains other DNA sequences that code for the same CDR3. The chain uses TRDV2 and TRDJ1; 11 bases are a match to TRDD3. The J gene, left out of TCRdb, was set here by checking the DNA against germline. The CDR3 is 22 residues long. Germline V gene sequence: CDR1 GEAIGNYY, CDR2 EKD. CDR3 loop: CACDLLRQPAAGGYLYTDKLIF. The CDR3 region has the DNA TGTGCCTGTGACCTTTTACGACAGCCTGCTGCTGGGGGATACCTTTACACTGATAAACTCATCTTT.

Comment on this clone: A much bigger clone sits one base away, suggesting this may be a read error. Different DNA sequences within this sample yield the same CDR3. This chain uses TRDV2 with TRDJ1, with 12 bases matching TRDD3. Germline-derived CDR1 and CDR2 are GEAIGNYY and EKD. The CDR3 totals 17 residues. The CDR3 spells CACDTVGTGGYTDKLIF. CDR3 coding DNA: TGTGCCTGTGACACCGTCGGTACTGGGGGATACACTGATAAACTCATCTTT.

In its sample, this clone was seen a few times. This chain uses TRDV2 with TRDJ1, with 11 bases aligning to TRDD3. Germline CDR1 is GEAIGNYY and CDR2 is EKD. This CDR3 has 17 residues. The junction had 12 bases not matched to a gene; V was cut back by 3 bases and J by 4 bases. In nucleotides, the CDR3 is TGTGCCTGTGACCCCGTTCCTAACTGGGGGATAAGCGATAAACTCATCTTT. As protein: CACDPVPNWGISDKLIF.

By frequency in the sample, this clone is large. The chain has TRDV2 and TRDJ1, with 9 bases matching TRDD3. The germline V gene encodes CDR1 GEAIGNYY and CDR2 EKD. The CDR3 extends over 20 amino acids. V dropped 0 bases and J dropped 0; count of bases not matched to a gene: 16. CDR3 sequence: CACDTVRTGGRKMYTDKLIF. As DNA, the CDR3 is TGTGCCTGTGACACCGTCCGTACTGGGGGACGGAAAATGTACACCGATAAACTCATCTTT.

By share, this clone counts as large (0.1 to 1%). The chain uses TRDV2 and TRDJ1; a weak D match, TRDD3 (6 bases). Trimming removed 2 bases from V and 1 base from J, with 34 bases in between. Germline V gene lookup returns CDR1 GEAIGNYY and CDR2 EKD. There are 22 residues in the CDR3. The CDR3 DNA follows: TGTGCCTGTGACAACCATTTCGTAACTCCTTCGGGGGCCGGGGGAGGCACCGATAAACTCATCTTT. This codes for CACDNHFVTPSGAGGGTDKLIF.

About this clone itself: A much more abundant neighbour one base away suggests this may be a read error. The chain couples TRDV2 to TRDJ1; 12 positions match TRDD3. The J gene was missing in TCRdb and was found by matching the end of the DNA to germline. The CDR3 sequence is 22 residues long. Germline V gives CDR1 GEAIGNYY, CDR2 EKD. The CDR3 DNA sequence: TGTGCCTGTGACACCGTGCTACTGGGGGATACCCTTCCCCAAAAGTACACTGATAAACTCATCTTT. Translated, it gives CACDTVLLGDTLPQKYTDKLIF.

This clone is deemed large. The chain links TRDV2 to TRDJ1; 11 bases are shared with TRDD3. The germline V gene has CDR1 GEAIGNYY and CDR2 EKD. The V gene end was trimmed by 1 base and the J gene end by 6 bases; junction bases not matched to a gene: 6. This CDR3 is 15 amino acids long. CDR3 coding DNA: TGTGCCTGTGACACATTGGGGGATACGCGGAATAAACTCATCTTT. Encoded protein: CACDTLGDTRNKLIF.